The 23 T cell receptor beta chains below were found in one sample sequenced in a study of post-analysis software for immune sequencing data. Regarding the study as a whole: TRBV segments more frequent in patients than in controls numbered five and included TRBV5-6, TRBV5-1 and TRBV20-1.

Which antigens these TCRs recognize remains unknown. Every TCR beta cDNA library bore unique molecular identifiers. TCRdb re-called the PCR reads with MiXCR, one entry per CDR3 protein. The sample has roughly 600,000 distinct CDR3 sequences, about 40% seen once; the top ten hold more than 1.5%. The sequencing input was blood. The source of these receptors is a girl aged 5 to 17 with multiple sclerosis.

This clonotype was seen only a few times. The rearrangement joins TRBV20-1 to TRBJ2-1, with 7 bases aligning to TRBD2. The CDR3 consists of 15 residues. V was pared by 0 bases and J by 4 bases, with 6 bases of the junction left unmatched. Germline lookup yields CDR1 DFQATT and CDR2 SNEGSKA (reference sequence). The CDR3 coding sequence is TGCAGTGCTAGAGAAGGAGCGGGGATTTACAATGAGCAGTTCTTC. Protein: CSAREGAGIYNEQFF.

This clonotype was observed a handful of times. The V gene is TRBV12-3 or TRBV12-4, the J gene TRBJ1-6, with a tentative D call TRBD1 (5 bases). This CDR3 has 13 amino acids. Trimming shortened V by 3 bases and J by 9 bases, and 9 bases separated the two germline ends. The CDR3 loop reads CASSLGDSSPLHF. CDR3 coding DNA: TGTGCCAGCAGTTTGGGGGATAGTTCACCCCTCCACTTT.

This clonotype has a handful of counts. This chain links TRBV6-5 with TRBJ2-4, with D possibly matching TRBD2 (5 bases). Germline CDR1 reads MNHEY; CDR2 reads SVGAGI. The CDR3 runs 14 residues. With 6 bases removed from V and 0 bases from J, the gap between germline ends came to 9 bases. For the CDR3, the DNA is TGTGCCAGCAGCCGGGATTTAGCCAAAAACATTCAGTACTTC. It yields the protein CASSRDLAKNIQYF.

The chain recombines TRBV7-9 with TRBJ1-1; no clear D gene. Germline lookup yields CDR1 SEHNR and CDR2 FQNEAQ (reference sequence). The ends were cut back, 5 bases at V and 0 bases at J, with 7 bases in the middle. The CDR3 has 13 amino acids. This CDR3 reads CASSRQVNTEAFF. The DNA of the CDR3 is TGTGCCAGCAGCCGCCAGGTGAACACTGAAGCTTTCTTT. The variable domain in full, completed from reference TRBV7-9 and TRBJ1-1, reads DTGVSQNPRHKITKRGQNVTFRCDPISEHNRLYWYRQTLGQGPEFLTYFQNEAQLEKSRLLSDRFSAERPKGSFSTLEIQRTEQGDSAMYLCASSRQVNTEAFFGQGTRLTVV.

This clonotype was found once. The genes are TRBV5-1 and TRBJ1-1, with TRBD1 matching over 10 bases. V dropped 4 bases and J dropped 0; count of bases not matched to a gene: 3. The length of the CDR3 is 15 residues. Germline assignment: CDR1 SGHRS and CDR2 YFSETQ. CDR3 nucleotide sequence: TGCGCCAGCAGCAAGGGACAGGGGTTGAACACTGAAGCTTTCTTT. Translating gives CASSKGQGLNTEAFF.

This clonotype was detected a few times. The V and J genes are TRBV7-2 and TRBJ1-2; no definite D call. This CDR3 has 15 amino acids. Germline assignment: CDR1 SGHTA and CDR2 FQGNSA. With 5 bases removed from V and 0 bases from J, the gap between germline ends came to 13 bases. The CDR3 region has the DNA TGTGCCAGCAGCCCTCGAGGGAGGGCTAACTATGGCTACACCTTC. Protein product: CASSPRGRANYGYTF.

V and J are TRBV7-2 and TRBJ1-2; D is perhaps TRBD1 (5 bases). Trimming left V 5 bases short and J 6 bases short, with 19 bases between. The germline CDR1 and CDR2 sequences are SGHTA and FQGNSA. This CDR3 comprises 15 residues. CDR3 bases: TGTGCCAGCAGCCTCCTGAGCGGGGGTGAGAATGGCTACACCTTC. It is translated as CASSLLSGGENGYTF.

The chain recombines TRBV10-3 with TRBJ2-1; the D is unclear. This CDR3 spans 12 amino acids. The V and J ends lost 0 bases and 10 bases respectively, with 7 bases between them. Germline V CDR1 and CDR2: ENHRY, SYGVKD. This chain's CDR3 is CAISESSREQFF. In nucleotides, the CDR3 is TGTGCCATCAGTGAGTCGTCTCGGGAGCAGTTCTTC.

The chain carries TRBV19 and TRBJ2-1; D could derive from TRBD1 or TRBD2 (5 bases each). The V end was cut by 10 bases, the J end by 3 bases, with 10 bases between. The CDR3 contains 12 residues. Germline assignment: CDR1 LNHDA and CDR2 SQIVND (reference sequence). The CDR3 coding sequence is TGTGCCACGGGACCAAACTACAATGAGCAGTTCTTC. Translating gives CATGPNYNEQFF.

The chain joins TRBV29-1 to TRBJ1-1; D is undetermined. Germline values: CDR1 SQVTM, CDR2 ANQGSEA. The CDR3 totals 12 residues. The V and J ends lost 3 bases and 3 bases respectively, with 8 bases between them. CDR3 DNA sequence: TGCAGCGTTGAGACCCTCCACACTGAAGCTTTCTTT. This translates into CSVETLHTEAFF.

This clonotype was counted between two and nine times. V is TRBV12-3 or TRBV12-4 and J is TRBJ2-1; D is ambiguous. Trimming shortened V by 1 base and J by 3 bases, and 4 bases separated the two germline ends. CDR3 size: 13 residues. CDR3 loop: CASSLVYYNEQFF. CDR3 nucleotide sequence: TGTGCCAGCAGTTTAGTTTACTACAATGAGCAGTTCTTC.

The rearrangement joins TRBV9 to TRBJ2-5, with 8 bases aligning to TRBD1. Germline V gene sequence: CDR1 SGDLS, CDR2 YYNGEE. CDR3 length equals 16 residues. J was trimmed by 5 bases and V by 3 bases; bases with no gene match: 12. The CDR3 reads CASSARTGWDRETQYF. In DNA, the CDR3 is TGTGCCAGCAGCGCAAGGACAGGGTGGGATCGGGAGACCCAGTACTTC.

Points on this clonotype: A read error may produce the germline difference seen at one junction end. This chain uses TRBV6-6 with TRBJ1-1; D unclear. CDR3 length equals 12 residues. Germline assignment: CDR1 MNHNY and CDR2 SVGAGI (reference sequence). The CDR3 region has the DNA TGTGTCAGCACCTCGGGGTCCAATGGGGCTTTCTTT. Amino acids: CVSTSGSNGAFF.

V usage is TRBV12-3 or TRBV12-4 and J usage is TRBJ2-1; D is ambiguous. CDR3 length: 14 amino acids. V lost 0 bases and J lost 4, with 7 bases in between. Written as DNA, the CDR3 is TGTGCCAGCAGTTTAGCGTCGGTTTACAATGAGCAGTTCTTC. Translating it yields CASSLASVYNEQFF.

This clonotype has a count of ten or more. J is TRBJ2-5 and V is TRBV9, with 7 bases aligning to TRBD1. Gene TRBJ2-7 matches the end of the DNA better, so the J call may be wrong. The CDR3 covers 14 residues. Per the germline V gene, CDR1 is SGDLS and CDR2 is YYNGEE. CDR3 DNA sequence: TGTGCCAGCAGCGGAACCGGGACAGATAACGAGCAGTACTTC. It specifies CASSGTGTDNEQYF.

V is TRBV7-9 and J is TRBJ2-3; weak D call: TRBD2 (6 bases). CDR1 is SEHNR and CDR2 is FQNEAQ in the germline V gene (reference sequence). The V gene lost 11 bases and the J gene lost 2 bases, with 17 bases spanning the gap. This CDR3 has 14 residues. The CDR3 DNA is TGTGCCGGTGGGAGGTGGGCCAACACAGATACGCAGTATTTT. Encoded protein: CAGGRWANTDTQYF.

In the case of this clonotype: A much larger clone differs by one base, so this may be a read error. The V gene is TRBV12-3 or TRBV12-4, the J gene TRBJ1-2; no clear D gene. This CDR3 has 14 residues. The CDR3 bases are TGTGCCGGCAGTCCTTCTGGGTTATCTATGGGTTACACCTTC. Its translation is CAGSPSGLSMGYTF.

The chain uses TRBV12-3 or TRBV12-4 and TRBJ2-1; possible D gene TRBD2, 6 bases. Deletions cut 0 bases from V and 3 bases from J, with 9 bases between. The CDR3 contains 15 residues. CDR3 in amino acids: CASSLAAGYYNEQFF. CDR3 coding DNA: TGTGCCAGCAGTTTAGCAGCGGGTTACTACAATGAGCAGTTCTTC.

This clonotype was seen more than once but under ten times. This chain connects TRBV29-1 to TRBJ1-1; possible D gene TRBD1, 5 bases. The CDR3 runs 12 residues. Trimming removed 0 bases from V and 7 bases from J, with 9 bases in between. CDR1 and CDR2 from the germline V gene are SQVTM and ANQGSEA. In DNA form, the CDR3 reads TGCAGCGTTGAAGATAGAGGGGATGAAGCTTTCTTT. Its translation is CSVEDRGDEAFF.

Comment on this clonotype: One junction end does not reproduce the germline sequence, and a read error may be involved. The rearrangement joins TRBV4-1 to TRBJ2-3; 9 bases are a match to TRBD2. The CDR3 totals 16 residues. CDR1 MGHRA and CDR2 YSYEKL come from the germline V gene. In nucleotides, the CDR3 is TGCGTCAGCAGCCACTCCATAGCGGGGGCCTCGGATACGCAGTATTTT. Translation: CVSSHSIAGASDTQYF.

In its sample, this clonotype was seen a few times. This chain joins TRBV5-6 and TRBJ1-6, with D tentatively TRBD1 (6 bases). This CDR3 comprises 15 residues. Germline V lookup: CDR1 SGHDT, CDR2 YYEEEE. V gave up 1 base and J gave up 4 bases, with 9 bases separating them. The CDR3 sequence: CASSLRGQYNSPLHF. CDR3 nucleotides: TGTGCCAGCAGCTTGCGGGGGCAGTATAATTCACCCCTCCACTTT.

This clonotype occurred many times. The chain joins TRBV19 to TRBJ2-1, with no clear D. Looked up from germline, CDR1 is LNHDA and CDR2 is SQIVND (reference sequence). The CDR3 runs to 14 residues. The germline V and J ends were trimmed by 8 bases and 0 bases, with 11 bases remaining between them. CDR3 loop: CASGHRSSYNEQFF. In DNA form, the CDR3 reads TGTGCCAGTGGGCATCGGAGCTCCTACAATGAGCAGTTCTTC.

This clonotype was counted only a few times. CDR3 nucleotides: TGCAGTGCACTCCCTGGGACTAATTCCCGCGATGAGCAGTTCTTC. Translating it yields CSALPGTNSRDEQFF. V gene TRBV20-1 combines with J gene TRBJ2-1, with 7 bases lining up with TRBD2. Trimming cost V 6 bases and J 8 bases; bases outside gene matches: 16. Germline V gives CDR1 DFQATT, CDR2 SNEGSKA (reference sequence). The CDR3 totals 15 residues.